Listed below are T cell receptor beta chains from one sample, sequenced in a study of technical replicates of blood from a few donors. Using immunoSEQ multiplex PCR, the repertoire was profiled, and TCRdb retains in-frame clones only, with some absent. The sample lists 66,000 or so clones; 95% to 98% were seen once. Sequenced material: T cells isolated from PBMCs. The source is a human donor in good health. Both conserved end residues are part of each CDR3. The D gene is left open where the match is weak. Only part of the rows carry a size: once, few, many, or a class if the clone is expanded.

j_call d_call clone_size v_call cdr3_aa cdr3_nt
TRBJ2-3 NA NA TRBV9 CASSVVETDTQYF TGTGCCAGCAGCGTGGTAGAAACAGATACGCAGTATTTT
TRBJ2-2 TRBD1 NA TRBV5-1 CASKDRVSTGELFF TGCGCCAGCAAGGACAGGGTCTCAACCGGGGAGCTGTTTTTT
TRBJ2-1 TRBD2 once TRBV6-5 CASTPGPSGYNEQFF TGTGCCAGCACCCCTGGGCCTAGCGGTTACAATGAGCAGTTCTTC
TRBJ1-1 NA NA TRBV28 CASSPAGLRNTEAFF TGTGCCAGCAGCCCAGCGGGACTCAGGAACACTGAAGCTTTCTTT
TRBJ1-4 NA NA TRBV30 CAWSVLAWGQKEKLFF TGTGCCTGGAGTGTACTGGCGTGGGGACAAAAAGAAAAACTGTTTTTT
TRBJ2-7 TRBD1 NA TRBV28 CASSPTGTGLYEQYF TGTGCCAGCAGTCCCACCGGGACAGGACTCTACGAGCAGTACTTC
TRBJ2-7 NA NA TRBV5-6 CASSLMATHEQYF TGTGCCAGCAGCTTGATGGCAACCCACGAGCAGTACTTC
TRBJ2-1 TRBD2 NA TRBV25-1 CASSPLGGLASNEQFF TGTGCCAGCAGTCCCCTGGGGGGACTAGCTTCCAATGAGCAGTTCTTC
TRBJ2-3 TRBD2 NA TRBV27 CASSPQDGSGGVSTDTQYF TGTGCCAGCAGCCCACAAGACGGTTCGGGAGGGGTTAGCACAGATACGCAGTATTTT
TRBJ2-2 TRBD1 NA TRBV10-1 CASNAGTGGHTGELFF TGCGCCAGCAATGCCGGGACAGGGGGACACACCGGGGAGCTGTTTTTT
TRBJ2-7 NA NA TRBV6-1 CASSGQAYEQYF TGTGCCAGCAGTGGACAGGCGTACGAGCAGTACTTC
TRBJ2-1 TRBD1 few TRBV19 CASSVTGGSYNEQFF TGTGCCAGTAGTGTCACAGGGGGCTCCTACAATGAGCAGTTCTTC
TRBJ1-1 NA NA TRBV7-9 CASSDLEGKGFYTEAFF TGTGCCAGCAGCGATCTGGAGGGAAAAGGGTTTTACACTGAAGCTTTCTTT
TRBJ2-3 NA NA TRBV19 CASSIWQTDTQYF TGTGCCAGTAGTATTTGGCAGACAGATACGCAGTATTTT
TRBJ1-1 TRBD1 NA TRBV27 CASSRPGTVNTEAFF TGTGCCAGCAGTAGACCCGGGACAGTGAACACTGAAGCTTTCTTT
TRBJ2-7 TRBD1 NA TRBV23-1 CASSPRTGATSHPYEQYF TGCGCCAGCAGTCCAAGGACAGGGGCCACTTCACATCCCTACGAGCAGTACTTC
TRBJ2-1 TRBD2 NA TRBV4-1 CASRPGLAGVGEQFF TGCGCCAGCAGACCCGGACTAGCGGGAGTCGGTGAGCAGTTCTTC
TRBJ2-7 NA once TRBV29-1 CSVEGAVGYYEQYF TGCAGCGTTGAGGGGGCAGTGGGATACTACGAGCAGTACTTC
TRBJ2-7 NA NA TRBV19 CASSTPWGEPYEQYF TGTGCCAGTAGTACCCCGTGGGGGGAGCCCTACGAGCAGTACTTC
TRBJ1-1 NA NA TRBV7-9 CASSLGGEAFF TGTGCCAGCAGCTTGGGAGGGGAAGCTTTCTTT
TRBJ2-1 NA NA TRBV4-2 CASSQVNEQFF TGTGCCAGCAGCCAAGTAAATGAGCAGTTCTTC